This TCR beta chain was sequenced in a study of blood T cell repertoires in COVID-19. Profiling relied on immunoSEQ multiplex PCR, and the TCRdb table lists in-frame clones only, not all of them. This table holds just under 85,000 clones, approximately 82% found once. CDR1 and CDR2 from the germline V gene are SGHRS and YFSETQ. CDR3 length: 13 residues. V dropped 1 base and J dropped 7 bases, with 9 bases sitting between them. This TCR derives from a woman aged 55-69 years with acute or convalescent COVID-19. Material for sequencing was peripheral blood. V gene TRBV5-1 combines with J gene TRBJ2-1; the D gene is possibly TRBD1 (6 bases). CDR3 sequence: CASSLNQGNEQFF. The CDR3 DNA follows: TGCGCCAGCAGCTTGAATCAGGGGAATGAGCAGTTCTTC.